These T cell receptor beta chains were read from a single sample in a study of T cell changes during pregnancy in multiple sclerosis. The repertoire was sequenced with immunoSEQ multiplex PCR; TCRdb's copy has only in-frame clones and lacks some. This sample yields fewer than 110,000 clones, of which about 90% are seen a single time; approximately 3.4% belongs to the top ten. Here the sequenced sample was peripheral blood, taken in the second trimester of pregnancy. The receptors stem from a female donor with multiple sclerosis, enrolled in a pregnancy study. Each CDR3 is given with its conserved first and last residue. The order of the fields is D gene, clone size, J gene, V gene, CDR3 DNA, CDR3 protein. The D gene is left open where the match is weak. Part of the rows lack a size; the others show once, few, many or a class for expanded clones.

d_call: TRBD2; clone_size: -; j_call: TRBJ2-1; v_call: TRBV7-2; cdr3_nt: TGTGCCAGCAGCCGGGGACTAGCGGGAGCATCCACCTACAATGAGCAGTTCTTC; cdr3_aa: CASSRGLAGASTYNEQFF
d_call: TRBD1; clone_size: -; j_call: TRBJ1-2; v_call: TRBV18; cdr3_nt: TGTGCCAGCTCACCTACCGAACAGGGGGCGGGTGGCTACACCTTC; cdr3_aa: CASSPTEQGAGGYTF
d_call: TRBD2; clone_size: -; j_call: TRBJ2-5; v_call: TRBV5-1; cdr3_nt: TGCGCCAGCAGACTAGCGGGAGGTCCAGAGACCCAGTACTTC; cdr3_aa: CASRLAGGPETQYF
d_call: TRBD1; clone_size: -; j_call: TRBJ2-1; v_call: TRBV7-9; cdr3_nt: TGTGCCAGCAGCTTAATTACGGGACAGGGGGATTTTGATGTCAATGAGCAGTTCTTC; cdr3_aa: CASSLITGQGDFDVNEQFF
d_call: TRBD2; clone_size: -; j_call: TRBJ2-2; v_call: TRBV6-1; cdr3_nt: TGTGCCAGCAGGCCGGGACTAGCGGGAACCGGGGAGCTGTTTTTT; cdr3_aa: CASRPGLAGTGELFF
d_call: TRBD2; clone_size: -; j_call: TRBJ2-7; v_call: TRBV5-4; cdr3_nt: TGTGCCAGCAGCTTTCGGACTAGCGGGAACTACGAGCAGTACTTC; cdr3_aa: CASSFRTSGNYEQYF
d_call: -; clone_size: -; j_call: TRBJ1-3; v_call: TRBV28; cdr3_nt: TGTGCCAGTAGAGACAGGTTTGGAAACACCATATATTTT; cdr3_aa: CASRDRFGNTIYF
d_call: TRBD2; clone_size: -; j_call: TRBJ2-7; v_call: TRBV12-5; cdr3_nt: TGTGCTAGTGGCCCGGGGGGGTACGAGCAGTACTTC; cdr3_aa: CASGPGGYEQYF
d_call: -; clone_size: -; j_call: TRBJ2-7; v_call: TRBV28; cdr3_nt: TGTGCCAGCAGTCCCTCGACGGAGGGGTCCTACGAGCAGTACTTC; cdr3_aa: CASSPSTEGSYEQYF
d_call: TRBD2; clone_size: -; j_call: TRBJ2-4; v_call: TRBV29-1; cdr3_nt: TGCAGCGGTAGCGGGAGAGGGGGGACTATAGCCAAAAACATTCAGTACTTC; cdr3_aa: CSGSGRGGTIAKNIQYF
d_call: TRBD2; clone_size: -; j_call: TRBJ2-1; v_call: TRBV15; cdr3_nt: TGTGCCACCAGCAGAGATATAGCCGGGACTAGCGGGAGGGCCGTCTACAATGAGCAGTTCTTC; cdr3_aa: CATSRDIAGTSGRAVYNEQFF
d_call: -; clone_size: -; j_call: TRBJ2-3; v_call: TRBV15; cdr3_nt: TGTGCCACCAGCAGAGATCGACAGGGACTTAATACGCAGTATTTT; cdr3_aa: CATSRDRQGLNTQYF
d_call: -; clone_size: -; j_call: TRBJ2-1; v_call: TRBV4-3; cdr3_nt: TGCGCCAGCAGCCAAGCTAATGAGCAGTTCTTC; cdr3_aa: CASSQANEQFF
d_call: TRBD2; clone_size: -; j_call: TRBJ2-2; v_call: TRBV7-9; cdr3_nt: TGTGCCAGCAGCTTTGCCGGGACTAGTTTTACCGGGGAGCTGTTTTTT; cdr3_aa: CASSFAGTSFTGELFF
d_call: -; clone_size: -; j_call: TRBJ1-3; v_call: TRBV28; cdr3_nt: TGTGCCAGCAGTCCCCCTGGGAGCACCATATATTTT; cdr3_aa: CASSPPGSTIYF
d_call: -; clone_size: -; j_call: TRBJ2-7; v_call: TRBV7-2; cdr3_nt: TGTGCCAGCAGCTTAGAGGGGGACGAGCAGTACTTC; cdr3_aa: CASSLEGDEQYF
d_call: TRBD1; clone_size: -; j_call: TRBJ2-5; v_call: TRBV2; cdr3_nt: TGTGCCAGCAGGATCGGGACAGTCGCGGTGACAGAGACCCAGTACTTC; cdr3_aa: CASRIGTVAVTETQYF
d_call: -; clone_size: once; j_call: TRBJ1-5; v_call: TRBV6-1; cdr3_nt: TGTGCCAGCAGTGTAGGGGGTGATCAGCCCCAGCATTTT; cdr3_aa: CASSVGGDQPQHF
d_call: TRBD2; clone_size: -; j_call: TRBJ2-5; v_call: TRBV4-1; cdr3_nt: TGCGCCAGCAGCCAAGATTGGGGAGGGTCACGGGAGACCCAGTACTTC; cdr3_aa: CASSQDWGGSRETQYF
d_call: TRBD1; clone_size: -; j_call: TRBJ2-1; v_call: TRBV29-1; cdr3_nt: TGCAGCGTGGAACAGGGGACCAATGAGCAGTTCTTC; cdr3_aa: CSVEQGTNEQFF
d_call: TRBD1; clone_size: -; j_call: TRBJ1-1; v_call: TRBV4-2; cdr3_nt: TGTGCCAGCAGCCAAGTCGGGACGGACAGGGGCGTTGCTTTCTTT; cdr3_aa: CASSQVGTDRGVAFF
d_call: -; clone_size: -; j_call: TRBJ1-2; v_call: TRBV5-7; cdr3_nt: TGTGCCAGCAGCCAGGGACATTGGAAGGAGGTTTCTAACTATGGCTACACCTTC; cdr3_aa: CASSQGHWKEVSNYGYTF
d_call: -; clone_size: -; j_call: TRBJ2-2; v_call: TRBV18; cdr3_nt: TGTGCCAGCTCACCGACACCGTACACCGGGGAGCTGTTTTTT; cdr3_aa: CASSPTPYTGELFF
d_call: -; clone_size: -; j_call: TRBJ1-5; v_call: TRBV28; cdr3_nt: TGTGCCAGCACTCCTAGCAATCAGCCCCAGCATTTT; cdr3_aa: CASTPSNQPQHF
d_call: TRBD2; clone_size: -; j_call: TRBJ2-6; v_call: TRBV4-2; cdr3_nt: TGTGCCAGCAGCCCGACTAGCGGGACGGCGTCTGGGGCCAACGTCCTGACTTTC; cdr3_aa: CASSPTSGTASGANVLTF
d_call: TRBD2; clone_size: -; j_call: TRBJ2-4; v_call: TRBV7-2; cdr3_nt: TGTGCCAGCAGCTATAGCGGGATCGCCAAAAACATTCAGTACTTC; cdr3_aa: CASSYSGIAKNIQYF
d_call: -; clone_size: -; j_call: TRBJ1-4; v_call: TRBV18; cdr3_nt: TGTGCCAGAGATACGGGGCACCAAAGGGGGCTGTTTTTT; cdr3_aa: CARDTGHQRGLFF
d_call: TRBD2; clone_size: once; j_call: TRBJ2-2; v_call: TRBV6-1; cdr3_nt: TGTGCCAGCAGTGACGGACTAGCGGCGAACACCGGGGAGCTGTTTTTT; cdr3_aa: CASSDGLAANTGELFF